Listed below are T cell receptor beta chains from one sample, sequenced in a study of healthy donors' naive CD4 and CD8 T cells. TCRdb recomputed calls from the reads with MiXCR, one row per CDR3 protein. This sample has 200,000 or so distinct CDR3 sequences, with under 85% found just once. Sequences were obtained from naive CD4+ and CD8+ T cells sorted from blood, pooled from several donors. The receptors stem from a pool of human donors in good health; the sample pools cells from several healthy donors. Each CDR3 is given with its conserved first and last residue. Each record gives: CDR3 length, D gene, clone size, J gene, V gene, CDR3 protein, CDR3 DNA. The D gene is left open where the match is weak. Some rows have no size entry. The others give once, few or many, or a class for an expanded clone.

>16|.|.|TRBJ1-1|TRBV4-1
CAGSQELRQSNTEAFF
TGCGCCGGCAGCCAAGAACTTCGTCAGTCGAACACTGAAGCTTTCTTT
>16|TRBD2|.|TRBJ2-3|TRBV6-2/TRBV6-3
CASSYLAGGPTDTQYF
TGTGCCAGCAGTTACTTAGCGGGAGGGCCGACAGATACGCAGTATTTT
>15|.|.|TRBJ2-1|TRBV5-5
CASSSWGSGYNEQFF
TGTGCCAGCAGCTCCTGGGGGTCGGGGTACAATGAGCAGTTCTTC
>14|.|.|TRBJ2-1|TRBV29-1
CSVGGVRGYNEQFF
TGCAGCGTTGGTGGGGTAAGGGGCTACAATGAGCAGTTCTTC
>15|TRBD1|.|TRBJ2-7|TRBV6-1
CASSRQGSLPYEQYF
TGTGCCAGCAGCCGACAGGGGTCCCTTCCCTACGAGCAGTACTTC
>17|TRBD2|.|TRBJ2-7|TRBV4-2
CASSQPALAGLYYEQYF
TGTGCCAGCAGCCAACCCGCCCTAGCGGGACTCTACTACGAGCAGTACTTC
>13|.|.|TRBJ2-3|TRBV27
CASSLRGTDTQYF
TGTGCCAGCAGTTTGCGGGGCACAGATACGCAGTATTTT
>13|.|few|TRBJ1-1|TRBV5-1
CASSLEMNTEAFF
TGCGCCAGCAGCTTGGAAATGAACACTGAAGCTTTCTTT
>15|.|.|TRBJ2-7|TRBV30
CAWSGAAGLSYEQYF
TGTGCCTGGAGTGGGGCCGCGGGACTCTCCTACGAGCAGTACTTC
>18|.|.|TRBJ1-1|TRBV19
CASSIAGIQMGKNTEAFF
TGTGCCAGTAGTATAGCGGGGATCCAGATGGGGAAGAACACTGAAGCTTTCTTT
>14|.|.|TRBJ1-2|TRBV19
CASKGWTAYYGYTF
TGTGCCAGTAAGGGTTGGACAGCGTACTATGGCTACACCTTC
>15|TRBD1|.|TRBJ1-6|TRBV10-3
CAISDRDSLISPLHF
TGTGCCATCAGTGACCGGGACAGTTTGATTTCACCCCTCCACTTT
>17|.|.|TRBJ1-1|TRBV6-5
CASSYGQELGRNTEAFF
TGTGCCAGCAGTTACGGGCAGGAGTTGGGGCGGAACACTGAAGCTTTCTTT
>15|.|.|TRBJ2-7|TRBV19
CASSIDRAGCNEQYF
TGTGCCAGTAGTATAGATCGGGCAGGGTGCAACGAGCAGTACTTC
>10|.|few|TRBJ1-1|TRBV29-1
CSVAQGEAFF
TGCAGCGTTGCCCAGGGAGAAGCTTTCTTT
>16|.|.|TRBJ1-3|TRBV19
CASSTSKTDSGNTIYF
TGTGCCAGTAGTACCTCGAAGACAGACTCTGGAAACACCATATATTTT
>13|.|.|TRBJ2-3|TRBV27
CATRPSSTDTQYF
TGTGCCACGAGACCTTCTAGCACAGATACGCAGTATTTT
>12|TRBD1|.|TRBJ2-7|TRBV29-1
CSTPGQGSQQYF
TGCAGCACCCCCGGACAGGGGTCTCAGCAGTACTTC
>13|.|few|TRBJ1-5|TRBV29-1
CSVGGQSNQPQHF
TGCAGCGTTGGCGGACAGAGCAATCAGCCCCAGCATTTT
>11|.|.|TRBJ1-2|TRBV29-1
CSVAGSYGYTF
TGCAGCGTCGCAGGCAGCTATGGCTACACCTTC
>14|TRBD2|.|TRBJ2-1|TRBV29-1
CSAGLAGSYNEQFF
TGCAGCGCCGGACTAGCGGGCTCCTACAATGAGCAGTTCTTC
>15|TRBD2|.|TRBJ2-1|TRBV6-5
CASSYGTSEGNEQFF
TGTGCCAGCAGTTACGGGACTAGCGAGGGCAATGAGCAGTTCTTC
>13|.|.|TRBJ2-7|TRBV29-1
CSVESADYYEQYF
TGCAGCGTTGAGTCGGCAGATTACTACGAGCAGTACTTC
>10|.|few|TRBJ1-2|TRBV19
CATESYGYTF
TGTGCCACGGAATCCTATGGCTACACCTTC
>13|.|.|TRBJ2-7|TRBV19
CASSVSAWYEQYF
TGTGCCAGTAGTGTATCAGCCTGGTACGAGCAGTACTTC
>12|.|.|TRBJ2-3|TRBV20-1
CSGSGSTDTQYF
TGCAGTGGATCGGGCAGCACAGATACGCAGTATTTT
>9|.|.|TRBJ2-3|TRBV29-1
CSVDAQGYF
TGCAGCGTTGATGCACAGGGGTATTTT
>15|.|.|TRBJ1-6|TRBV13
CASSLAGTGYSPLHF
TGTGCCAGCAGCTTAGCCGGGACGGGATATTCACCCCTCCACTTT
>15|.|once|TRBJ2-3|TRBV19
CASSILSAGTDTQYF
TGTGCCAGTAGTATTCTCTCAGCGGGCACAGATACGCAGTATTTT
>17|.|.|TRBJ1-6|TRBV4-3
CASSQIRGSSYNSPLHF
TGCGCCAGCAGCCAAATACGGGGGAGCTCCTATAATTCACCCCTCCACTTT
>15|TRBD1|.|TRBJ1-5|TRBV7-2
CASSWGQGFWQPQHF
TGTGCCAGCAGCTGGGGACAGGGGTTCTGGCAGCCCCAGCATTTT
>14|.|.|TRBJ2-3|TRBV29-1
CSVDRQEGTDTQYF
TGCAGCGTGGATCGACAGGAGGGCACAGATACGCAGTATTTT
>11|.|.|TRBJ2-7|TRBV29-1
CSVGEAYEQYF
TGCAGCGTTGGGGAGGCCTACGAGCAGTACTTC
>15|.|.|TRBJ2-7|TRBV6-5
CASSYGNPRAYEQYF
TGTGCCAGCAGTTACGGCAACCCGCGGGCCTACGAGCAGTACTTC
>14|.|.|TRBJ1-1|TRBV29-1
CSVLWDRGNTEAFF
TGCAGCGTGCTATGGGACCGGGGAAACACTGAAGCTTTCTTT
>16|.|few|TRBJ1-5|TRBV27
CASSLRWAVRNQPQHF
TGTGCCAGCAGTTTAAGGTGGGCAGTGCGCAATCAGCCCCAGCATTTT
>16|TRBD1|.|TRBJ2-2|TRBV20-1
CSARALGTDNTGELFF
TGCAGTGCTAGAGCCCTCGGGACAGATAACACCGGGGAGCTGTTTTTT
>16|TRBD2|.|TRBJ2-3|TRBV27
CASSSLRAGSTDTQYF
TGTGCCAGCAGTTCCCTCCGAGCGGGGAGCACAGATACGCAGTATTTT
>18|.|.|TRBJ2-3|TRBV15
CATSRDDLWSGTTDTQYF
TGTGCCACCAGCAGAGACGACCTTTGGTCCGGCACGACAGATACGCAGTATTTT
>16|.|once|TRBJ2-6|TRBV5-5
CASSMDRFPGANVLTF
TGTGCCAGCAGCATGGACAGATTTCCTGGGGCCAACGTCCTGACTTTC
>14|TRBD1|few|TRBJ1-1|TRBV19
CASGDRGLNTEAFF
TGTGCCAGTGGCGACAGGGGTTTGAACACTGAAGCTTTCTTT
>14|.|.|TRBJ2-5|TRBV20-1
CSARDQTGRETQYF
TGCAGTGCTAGAGATCAAACGGGGAGGGAGACCCAGTACTTC
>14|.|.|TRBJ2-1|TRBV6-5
CASSYSRVAHEQFF
TGTGCCAGCAGTTACTCGAGGGTAGCGCACGAGCAGTTCTTC
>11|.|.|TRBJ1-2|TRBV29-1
CSVVFRDGYTF
TGCAGCGTCGTCTTCAGGGACGGCTACACCTTC
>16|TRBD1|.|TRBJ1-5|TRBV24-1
CATSDLKGGGNQPQHF
TGTGCCACCAGTGATTTGAAAGGGGGCGGCAATCAGCCCCAGCATTTT
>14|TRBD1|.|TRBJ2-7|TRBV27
CASSFTGGSYEQYF
TGTGCCAGCAGTTTCACAGGGGGCTCCTACGAGCAGTACTTC
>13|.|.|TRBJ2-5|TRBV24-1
CATSAPNQETQYF
TGTGCCACCAGTGCTCCAAACCAAGAGACCCAGTACTTC
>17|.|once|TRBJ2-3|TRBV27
CATHSLQGSGEEDTQYF
TGTGCCACCCACTCCTTGCAGGGTAGCGGAGAGGAAGATACGCAGTATTTT
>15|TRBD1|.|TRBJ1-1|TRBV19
CASRDGPGTGMVAFF
TGTGCCAGTAGGGACGGACCAGGGACAGGGATGGTGGCTTTCTTT
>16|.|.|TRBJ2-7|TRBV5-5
CASSLASVRPSYEQYF
TGTGCCAGCAGCTTGGCCTCGGTGCGACCTTCCTACGAGCAGTACTTC
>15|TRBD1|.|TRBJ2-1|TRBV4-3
CASSLGQEAYNEQFF
TGCGCCAGCAGCCTGGGACAGGAAGCCTACAATGAGCAGTTCTTC
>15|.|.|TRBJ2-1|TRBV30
CAWSAPRLAVREQFF
TGTGCCTGGAGTGCTCCTAGGCTAGCTGTTCGTGAGCAGTTCTTC
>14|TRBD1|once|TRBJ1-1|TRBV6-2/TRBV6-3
CASSSGGAGTEAFF
TGTGCCAGCAGTTCAGGGGGCGCAGGTACTGAAGCTTTCTTT
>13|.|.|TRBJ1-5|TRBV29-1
CSVGVGWNQPQHF
TGCAGCGTTGGGGTGGGTTGGAATCAGCCCCAGCATTTT
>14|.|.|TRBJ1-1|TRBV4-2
CASSRDPGNTEAFF
TGTGCCAGCAGCCGAGATCCGGGGAACACTGAAGCTTTCTTT
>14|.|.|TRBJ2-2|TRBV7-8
CASIEGLNTGELFF
TGTGCCAGCATTGAAGGGCTGAACACCGGGGAGCTGTTTTTT
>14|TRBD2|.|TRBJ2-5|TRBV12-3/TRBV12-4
CASKFDGLAETQYF
TGTGCCAGCAAATTTGATGGACTAGCTGAGACCCAGTACTTC